This T cell receptor (beta chain) emerged from a study of cytomegalovirus exposure and HLA in healthy donors. Study context: Unique TCR beta sequences numbering some 120 million came from 150 million to 200 million T cells in an earlier analysis. Early released data had about 80 million unique TCRs, all coming from HLA-typed donors.

Both 60 Vbeta primers and 13 Jbeta primers went into the PCR. Clones were sequenced by immunoSEQ multiplex PCR, and TCRdb holds only the in-frame ones, with some missing. The sample gives about 250,000 clones, about 80% of which show up once; about 0.3% is in the top ten. Healthy bone marrow donors supplied every sample. V lost 8 bases to trimming and J lost 4 bases; unmatched junction nucleotides: 14. Germline CDR1 reads SQVTM; CDR2 reads ANQGSEA. There are 15 residues in the CDR3. The source of this sequence is a girl aged 2-10 years in good health and CMV-seronegative. The chain joins TRBV29-1 to TRBJ2-1, with 7 nucleotides matching TRBD1. The sample was PBMCs. CDR3 residues: CSIRQGGPVYNEQFF. The DNA for the CDR3 is TGCAGCATTAGACAGGGTGGTCCAGTTTACAATGAGCAGTTCTTC.